These 8 T cell receptor beta chains share one sample of origin, sequenced in a study of blood T cell repertoires in COVID-19. The data were produced by immunoSEQ multiplex PCR, yet TCRdb's version contains in-frame clones alone and is incomplete. There are about 290,000 clones in the sample; approximately 88% occur only once, and 1.5% to 2% lies in the top ten. The sequencing sample was made of PBMCs or T cells enriched from blood (not recorded which). All receptors derive from a middle-aged woman who had recovered from COVID-19.

This sequence joins TRBV6-1 and TRBJ1-2, with a possible D match to TRBD1 (5 bases). V lost 2 bases, J lost 9 bases, and 13 bases lay in between. Germline V gene sequence: CDR1 MNHNS, CDR2 SASEGT. The CDR3 sequence is 13 residues long. The CDR3 coding sequence is TGTGCCAGCAGTGAATCTCCAGGGTATAGCTACACCTTC. Translated, it gives CASSESPGYSYTF.

The chain combines TRBV27 with TRBJ2-1, with 7 bases identical to TRBD2. CDR1 MNHEY and CDR2 SMNVEV come from the germline V gene (reference sequence). Trimming took 5 bases from V and 6 from J; bases not matched to a gene: 10. The CDR3 contains 15 residues. Written as DNA, the CDR3 is TGTGCCAGCAGTCACAAGACTAGCAGGTTCAATGAGCAGTTCTTC. Residues: CASSHKTSRFNEQFF.

This chain joins TRBV3-1 (or the pseudogene TRBV3-2) and TRBJ2-7; the match to TRBD2 covers 13 bases. Trimming took 0 bases from V and 9 from J; bases not matched to a gene: 8. This CDR3 spans 16 amino acids. Germline CDR1 reads LGHDT; CDR2 reads YNNKEL (reference sequence). The CDR3 nucleotides read TGTGCCAGCAGCCAAGATATTGGGACTAGCGGGGCTCGGCAGTACTTC. This gives the protein CASSQDIGTSGARQYF.

In its sample, this clone was seen a few times. The V gene is TRBV18, the J gene TRBJ1-4; D is perhaps TRBD1 (6 bases). Between the trimmed V and J ends, which lost 6 bases and 0 bases, there was a span of 14 bases. CDR1 and CDR2 (germline): KGHSH, LQKENI. CDR3 size: 16 residues. CDR3 loop: CASSRSRGSTNEKLFF. CDR3 sequence (DNA): TGTGCCAGCTCGCGATCCAGGGGTTCAACTAATGAAAAACTGTTTTTT. Supplemented by reference TRBV18 and TRBJ1-4, the full variable domain reads NAGVMQNPRHLVRRRGQEARLRCSPMKGHSHVYWYRQLPEEGLKFMVYLQKENIIDESGMPKERFSAEFPKEGPSILRIQQVVRGDSAAYFCASSRSRGSTNEKLFFGSGTQLSVL.

This sequence joins TRBV5-1 and TRBJ2-3, with D possibly TRBD2 on 6 matching bases. From germline, CDR1 is SGHRS and CDR2 YFSETQ. The ends were cut back, 8 bases at V and 1 base at J, with 11 bases in the middle. The CDR3 totals 13 residues. CDR3 sequence (DNA): TGCGCCAGTTCGGGAGAGGGCACAGATACGCAGTATTTT. Translating gives CASSGEGTDTQYF.

V usage is TRBV7-2 and J usage is TRBJ1-1; TRBD1 agrees at 8 bases. The CDR3 consists of 16 residues. The trim removed 5 bases at V and 5 bases at J, leaving 13 bases unmatched. From germline, CDR1 is SGHTA and CDR2 FQGNSA. As DNA, the CDR3 is TGTGCCAGCAGCCCCGGACAGGGTCGTGGTGGGACTGAAGCTTTCTTT. Protein sequence: CASSPGQGRGGTEAFF.

The CDR3 loop is CASSPSGLATDTQYF. The CDR3 DNA follows: TGCGCCAGCAGCCCTTCGGGACTAGCAACAGATACGCAGTATTTT. The rearrangement links TRBV10-1 to TRBJ2-3, with 9 positions matching TRBD2. The CDR3 is 15 amino acids. With 6 bases clipped from V and 3 bases from J, the junction kept 7 bases outside the gene matches. Per the germline V gene, CDR1 is WNHNN and CDR2 is SYGVQD (reference sequence).

The rearrangement links TRBV6-1 to TRBJ1-3; 9 bases align to TRBD1. The CDR3 has 17 residues. V was clipped by 2 bases and J by 4 bases; unmatched bases: 9. Looked up from germline, CDR1 is MNHNS and CDR2 is SASEGT. The CDR3 protein is CASSESIPGTGGNTIYF. CDR3 nucleotides: TGTGCCAGCAGTGAATCAATACCCGGGACAGGGGGAAACACCATATATTTT.